This TCR beta chain came from a study of regulatory T cells in long-lasting Graves disease. iRepertoire HTBI primers and Arm-PCR of CDR3 regions built TCR beta libraries. TCRdb called the multiplex PCR reads again in MiXCR, with one record for every CDR3 protein. Altogether some 250,000 distinct CDR3 sequences are present, approximately 18% being singletons, with the ten largest covering 12% to 15%. Germline CDR1 and CDR2: SGHNT and YENEEA. Trimming stripped 3 bases from V and 0 bases from J, with 11 bases between. This CDR3 contains 15 residues. The time point was: newly diagnosed GD, antithyroid drugs for less than 3 months. The TCR library was made from RNA extracted from PBMCs. This sample also belongs to another study, concerning T cells in Graves' hyperthyroidism and ophthalmopathy.

The sequencing here drew on peripheral blood mononuclear cells (PBMCs), taken at new diagnosis, from a patient treated with antithyroid drugs. The J gene is TRBJ1-2, the V gene TRBV11-3; D uncertain. The source is a woman in her thirties with Graves disease. CDR3 in amino acids: CASSFGRTANYGYTF. The CDR3 region has the DNA TGTGCCAGCAGCTTTGGCAGGACCGCTAACTATGGCTACACCTTC.